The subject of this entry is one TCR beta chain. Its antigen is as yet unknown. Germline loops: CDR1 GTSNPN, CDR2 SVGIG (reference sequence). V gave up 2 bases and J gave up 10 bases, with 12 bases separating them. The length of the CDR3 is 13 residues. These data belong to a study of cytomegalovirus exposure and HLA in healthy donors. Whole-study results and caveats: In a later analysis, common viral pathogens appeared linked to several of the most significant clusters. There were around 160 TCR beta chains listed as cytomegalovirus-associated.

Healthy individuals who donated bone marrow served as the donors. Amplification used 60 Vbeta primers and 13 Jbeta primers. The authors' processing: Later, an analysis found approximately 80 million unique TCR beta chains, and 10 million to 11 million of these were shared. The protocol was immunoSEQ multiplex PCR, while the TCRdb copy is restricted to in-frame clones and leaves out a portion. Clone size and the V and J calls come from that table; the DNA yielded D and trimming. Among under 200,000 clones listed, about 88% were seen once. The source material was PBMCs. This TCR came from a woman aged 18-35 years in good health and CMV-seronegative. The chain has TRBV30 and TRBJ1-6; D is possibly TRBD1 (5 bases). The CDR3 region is CAWSRQQESPLHF. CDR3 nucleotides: TGTGCCTGGAGTAGACAGCAGGAATCACCCCTCCACTTT. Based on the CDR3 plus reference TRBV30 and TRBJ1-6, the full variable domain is SQTIHQWPATLVQPVGSPLSLECTVEGTSNPNLYWYRQAAGRGLQLLFYSVGIGQISSEVPQNLSASRPQDRQFILSSKKLLLSDSGFYLCAWSRQQESPLHFGNGTRLTVT.